The subject of this entry is one T cell receptor (beta chain). CDR3 length equals 11 residues. Germline V CDR1 and CDR2: SQVTM, ANQGSEA. The source of the sample is a study of CD8+ T cells in alopecia areata. After isolation, RNA underwent reverse transcription to generate cDNA as the sequencing template. This table comes from immunoSEQ multiplex PCR, and its TCRdb copy is limited to in-frame clones, with some not included. Altogether about 64,000 clones are present, 46% being singletons, with the ten largest covering roughly 21%. Treatment given: oral pan-JAK inhibitor, 5-10 mg twice daily. The J gene is TRBJ2-1, the V gene TRBV29-1; perhaps TRBD2 as D (5 bases). The specimen was CD8+ T cells sorted from blood, collected at approximately week 37, from a patient treated with tofacitinib. The sequence was obtained from a human donor with alopecia areata. The CDR3 loop is CSAYGVDEQFF. The CDR3 DNA is TGCAGTGCCTACGGGGTGGATGAGCAGTTCTTC.